The following is a T cell receptor (beta chain) sequence with its context. The junction does not match germline at one end; this may be a read error. CDR3 length equals 16 residues. Per germline, CDR1 PRHDT and CDR2 FYEKMQ (reference sequence). Physicians reached a diagnosis by relying on clinical symptoms, serum thyroxine, TRAb, thyroid ultrasound and orbital computed tomography. This record comes from a study of Graves' ophthalmopathy and Graves' hyperthyroidism. The authors amplified TCR beta CDR3 regions from RNA transcripts. First-round RT-PCR with HTBI primers preceded a second-round multiplex PCR. TCRdb itself ran the multiplex PCR reads through MiXCR, one entry per CDR3 protein. The data hold about 640,000 distinct CDR3 sequences, with roughly 41% observed a single time.

The TCR originated in an adult man with Graves' ophthalmopathy. This chain uses TRBV13 with TRBJ1-4; 10 nucleotides agree with TRBD1. Sequencing was done on a sample of peripheral blood. The DNA of the CDR3 is TGTGCCAGCAGCAGGGACAGGGGATCGGCTAATGATAAACTGTTTTTT. Protein sequence: CASSRDRGSANDKLFF. The full variable domain, completed using reference TRBV13 and TRBJ1-4, is AAGVIQSPRHLIKEKRETATLKCYPIPRHDTVYWYQQGPGQDPQFLISFYEKMQSDKGSIPDRFSAQQFSDYHSELNMSSLELGDSALYFCASSRDRGSANDKLFFGSGTQLSVL.